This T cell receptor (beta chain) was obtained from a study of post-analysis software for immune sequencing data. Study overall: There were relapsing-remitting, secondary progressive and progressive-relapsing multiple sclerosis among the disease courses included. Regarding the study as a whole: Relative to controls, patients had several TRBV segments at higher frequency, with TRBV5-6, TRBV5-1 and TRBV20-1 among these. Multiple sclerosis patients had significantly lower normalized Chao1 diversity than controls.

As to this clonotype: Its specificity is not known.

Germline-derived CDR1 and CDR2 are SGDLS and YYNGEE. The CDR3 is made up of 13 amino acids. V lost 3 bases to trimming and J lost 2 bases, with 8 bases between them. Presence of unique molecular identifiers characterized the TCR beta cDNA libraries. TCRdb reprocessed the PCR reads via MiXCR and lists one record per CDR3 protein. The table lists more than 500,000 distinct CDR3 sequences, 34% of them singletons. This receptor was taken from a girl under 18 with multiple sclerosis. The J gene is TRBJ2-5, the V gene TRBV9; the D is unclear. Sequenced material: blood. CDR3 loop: CASSGRLQETQYF. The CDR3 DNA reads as TGTGCCAGCAGCGGCCGGCTTCAAGAGACCCAGTACTTC.